This TCR beta chain was sequenced for a study of T cells after posttransplantation cyclophosphamide. Overall study results and limits: Blood and skin or GI T cell repertoires showed limited TRB overlap. TRB clonality was highly associated with recipient CMV seropositivity and reactivation. Later blood repertoires were often dominated by clones from the donor CD8+ memory compartment.

Generated by immunoSEQ multiplex PCR, the TCRdb table keeps only in-frame clones and is missing some. In the table there are roughly 20,000 clones, approximately 74% of which are singletons. Busulfan-fludarabine conditioning, marrow transplant, and cyclophosphamide on days +3 and +4 were administered. Deletions cut 6 bases from V and 1 base from J, with 9 bases between. Germline assignment: CDR1 SGHTA and CDR2 FQGTGA. This CDR3 is built from 13 residues. Concerning this clone itself: The antigen is not known. Distinct nucleotide sequences in the sample also encode this CDR3.

The source is a young adult male patient who received an allogeneic stem cell transplant from a related donor, was CMV-positive, and had acute GVHD only. Some T cells may originate from the graft donor. The chain is built from TRBV7-3 and TRBJ1-1; TRBD1 is a possible D gene (5 bases). The sample consisted of PBMCs, taken after an allogeneic stem cell transplant with post-transplant cyclophosphamide. For the CDR3, the DNA is TGTGCCAGCAGTTCCCAGGGGAACACTGAAGCTTTCTTT. Amino acids: CASSSQGNTEAFF.